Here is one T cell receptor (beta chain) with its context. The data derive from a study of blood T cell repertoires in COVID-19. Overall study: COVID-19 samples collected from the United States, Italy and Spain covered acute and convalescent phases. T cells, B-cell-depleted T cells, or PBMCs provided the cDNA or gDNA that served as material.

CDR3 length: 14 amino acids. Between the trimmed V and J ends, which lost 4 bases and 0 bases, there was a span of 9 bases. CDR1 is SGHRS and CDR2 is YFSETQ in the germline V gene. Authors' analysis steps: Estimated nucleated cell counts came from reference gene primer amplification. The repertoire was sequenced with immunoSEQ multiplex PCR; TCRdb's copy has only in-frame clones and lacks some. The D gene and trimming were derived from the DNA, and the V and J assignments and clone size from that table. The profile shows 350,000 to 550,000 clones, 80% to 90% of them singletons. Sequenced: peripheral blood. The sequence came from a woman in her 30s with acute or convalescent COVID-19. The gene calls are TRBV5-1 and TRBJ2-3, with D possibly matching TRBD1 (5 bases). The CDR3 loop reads CASSLRGSTDTQYF. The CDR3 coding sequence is TGCGCCAGCAGCCTAAGGGGTAGCACAGATACGCAGTATTTT. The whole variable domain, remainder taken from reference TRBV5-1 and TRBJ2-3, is KAGVTQTPRYLIKTRGQQVTLSCSPISGHRSVSWYQQTPGQGLQFLFEYFSETQRNKGNFPGRFSGRQFSNSRSEMNVSTLELGDSALYLCASSLRGSTDTQYFGPGTRLTVL.